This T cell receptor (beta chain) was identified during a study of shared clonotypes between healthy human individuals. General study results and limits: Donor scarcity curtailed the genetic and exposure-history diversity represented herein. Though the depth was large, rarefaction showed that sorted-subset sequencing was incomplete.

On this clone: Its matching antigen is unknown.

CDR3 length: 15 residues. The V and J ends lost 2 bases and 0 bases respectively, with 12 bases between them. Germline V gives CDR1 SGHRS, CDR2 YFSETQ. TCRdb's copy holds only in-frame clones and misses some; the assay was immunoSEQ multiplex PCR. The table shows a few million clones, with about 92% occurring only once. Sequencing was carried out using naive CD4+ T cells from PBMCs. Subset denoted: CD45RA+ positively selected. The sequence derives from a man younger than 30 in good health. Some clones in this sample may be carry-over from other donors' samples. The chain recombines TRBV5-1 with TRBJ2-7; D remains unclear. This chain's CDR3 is CASSFLPSASYEQYF. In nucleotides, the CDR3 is TGCGCCAGCAGCTTCTTACCCAGCGCCTCCTACGAGCAGTACTTC. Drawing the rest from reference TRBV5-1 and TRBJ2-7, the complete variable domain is KAGVTQTPRYLIKTRGQQVTLSCSPISGHRSVSWYQQTPGQGLQFLFEYFSETQRNKGNFPGRFSGRQFSNSRSEMNVSTLELGDSALYLCASSFLPSASYEQYFGPGTRLTVT.